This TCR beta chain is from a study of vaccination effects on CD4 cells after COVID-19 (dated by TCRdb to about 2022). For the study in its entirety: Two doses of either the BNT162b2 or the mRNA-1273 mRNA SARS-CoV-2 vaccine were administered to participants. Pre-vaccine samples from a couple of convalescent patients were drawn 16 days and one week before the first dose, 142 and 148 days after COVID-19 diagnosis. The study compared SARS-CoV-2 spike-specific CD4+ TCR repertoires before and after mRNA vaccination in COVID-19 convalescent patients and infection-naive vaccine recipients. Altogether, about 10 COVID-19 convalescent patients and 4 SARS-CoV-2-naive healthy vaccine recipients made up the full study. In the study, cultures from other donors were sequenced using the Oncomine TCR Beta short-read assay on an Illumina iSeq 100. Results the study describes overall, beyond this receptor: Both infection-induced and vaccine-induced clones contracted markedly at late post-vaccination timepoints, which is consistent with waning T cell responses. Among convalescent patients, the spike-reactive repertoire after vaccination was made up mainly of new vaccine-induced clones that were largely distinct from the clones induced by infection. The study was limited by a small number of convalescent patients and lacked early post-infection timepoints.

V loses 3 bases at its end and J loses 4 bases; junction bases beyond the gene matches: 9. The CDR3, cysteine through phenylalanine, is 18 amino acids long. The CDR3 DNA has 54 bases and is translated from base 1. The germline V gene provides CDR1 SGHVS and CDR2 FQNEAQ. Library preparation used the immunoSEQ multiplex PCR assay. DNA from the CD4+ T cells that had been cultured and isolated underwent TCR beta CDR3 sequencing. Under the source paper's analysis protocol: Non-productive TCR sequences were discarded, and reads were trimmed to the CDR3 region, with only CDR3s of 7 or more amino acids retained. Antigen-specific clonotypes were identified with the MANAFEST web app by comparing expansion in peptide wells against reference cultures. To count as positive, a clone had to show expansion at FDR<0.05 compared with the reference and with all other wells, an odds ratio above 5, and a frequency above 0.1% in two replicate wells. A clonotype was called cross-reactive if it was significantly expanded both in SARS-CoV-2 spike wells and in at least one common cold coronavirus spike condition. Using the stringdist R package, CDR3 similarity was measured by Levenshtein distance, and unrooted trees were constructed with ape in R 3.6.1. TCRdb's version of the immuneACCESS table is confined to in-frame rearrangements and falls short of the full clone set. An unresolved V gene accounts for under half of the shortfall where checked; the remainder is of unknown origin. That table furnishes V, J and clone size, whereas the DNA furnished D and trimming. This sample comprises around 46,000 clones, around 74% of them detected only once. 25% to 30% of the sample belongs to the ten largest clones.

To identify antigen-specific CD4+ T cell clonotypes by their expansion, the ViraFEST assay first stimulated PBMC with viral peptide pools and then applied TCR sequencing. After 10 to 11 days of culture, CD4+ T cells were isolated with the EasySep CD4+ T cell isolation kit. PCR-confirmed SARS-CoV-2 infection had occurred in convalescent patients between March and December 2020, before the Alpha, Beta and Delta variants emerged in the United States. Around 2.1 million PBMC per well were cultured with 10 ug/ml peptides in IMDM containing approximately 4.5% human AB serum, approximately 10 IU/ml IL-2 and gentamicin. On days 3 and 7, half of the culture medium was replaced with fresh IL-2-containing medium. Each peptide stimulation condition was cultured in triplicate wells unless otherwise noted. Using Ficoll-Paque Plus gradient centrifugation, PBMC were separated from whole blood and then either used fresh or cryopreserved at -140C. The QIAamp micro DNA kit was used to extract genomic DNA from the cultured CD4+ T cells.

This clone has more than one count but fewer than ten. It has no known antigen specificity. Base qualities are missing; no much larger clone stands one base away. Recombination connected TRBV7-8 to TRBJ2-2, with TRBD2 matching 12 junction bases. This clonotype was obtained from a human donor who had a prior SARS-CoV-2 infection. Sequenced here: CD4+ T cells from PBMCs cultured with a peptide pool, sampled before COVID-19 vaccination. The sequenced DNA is TGTGCCAGCAGCTTCCGCGGACTAGCGGGGCCTATCACCGGGGAGCTGTTTTTT. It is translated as CASSFRGLAGPITGELFF. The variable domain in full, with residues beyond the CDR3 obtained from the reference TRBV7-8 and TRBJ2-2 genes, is GAGVSQSPRYKVAKRGQDVALRCDPISGHVSLFWYQQALGQGPEFLTYFQNEAQLDKSGLPSDRFFAERPEGSVSTLKIQRTQQEDSAVYLCASSFRGLAGPITGELFFGEGSRLTVL.